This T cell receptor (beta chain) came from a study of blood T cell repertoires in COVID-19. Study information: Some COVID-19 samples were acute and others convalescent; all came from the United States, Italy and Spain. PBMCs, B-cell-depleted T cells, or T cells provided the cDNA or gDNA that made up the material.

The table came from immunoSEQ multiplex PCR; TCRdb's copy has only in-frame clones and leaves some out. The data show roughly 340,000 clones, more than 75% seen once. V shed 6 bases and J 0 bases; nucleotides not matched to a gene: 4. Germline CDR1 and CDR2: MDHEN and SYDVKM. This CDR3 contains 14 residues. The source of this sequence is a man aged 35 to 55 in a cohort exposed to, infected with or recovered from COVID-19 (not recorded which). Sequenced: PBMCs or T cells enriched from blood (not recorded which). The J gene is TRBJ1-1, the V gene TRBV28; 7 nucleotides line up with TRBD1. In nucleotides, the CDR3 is TGTGCCAGCAGGACAGGGTATCTGAACACTGAAGCTTTCTTT. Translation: CASRTGYLNTEAFF.